This T cell receptor (beta chain) was captured by sequencing in a study of blood T cell repertoires in COVID-19. CDR3 length: 14 residues. Per the germline V gene, CDR1 is SGHAT and CDR2 is FQNNGV. V lost 4 bases, J lost 5 bases, and 5 bases stayed unmatched. This clone is a singleton in its sample. Measured with immunoSEQ multiplex PCR; TCRdb has only the in-frame clones, and not every one. Among about 170,000 clones listed, around 80% were seen once. Clinical history as reported by participants underpinned cohort assignment. This clonotype was obtained from a woman between 70 and 85 years old in a cohort exposed to, infected with or recovered from COVID-19 (not recorded which). Sequenced input: PBMCs or T cells enriched from blood (not recorded which). The chain couples TRBV11-2 to TRBJ1-1, with 9 bases that match TRBD1. The CDR3 sequence is CASSSGTGRTEAFF. As DNA, the CDR3 is TGTGCCAGCAGCTCAGGGACAGGGAGGACTGAAGCTTTCTTT.